The entry below gives a single T cell receptor (beta chain) sequence along with its context. Its specificity is unknown. The CDR3 extends over 15 amino acids. With V trimmed by 5 bases and J by 6 bases, 6 bases remained unmatched. From germline, CDR1 is MNHEY and CDR2 SVGAGI. Researchers report isolating at least 6 million PBMCs per sample. This entry comes from a study of blood T cells in healthy people across ages. The study's findings and limits: Diversity of TCR beta per million T cells declined in a roughly linear way with age.

A sample-barcoded 5' primer and a J-beta primer mix were used in a second PCR of roughly 7 to 11 cycles. Each TCR beta cDNA got a 12-nucleotide random molecular identifier. TCRdb passed the 5' RACE reads through MiXCR, listing each CDR3 protein once. Here the sample spans about 1.4 million distinct CDR3 sequences, around 55% being singletons. The chain links TRBV6-5 to TRBJ2-1, with 11 bases matching TRBD2. Sequencing was carried out using blood. The source is a man in his late teens or twenties in good health. The DNA of the CDR3 is TGTGCCAGCAGTAAGACTAGCGGGAAGGGCAATGAGCAGTTCTTC. Translation: CASSKTSGKGNEQFF.